This TCR beta chain was retrieved from a study of a mutant IDH1 vaccine in newly diagnosed glioma. For the study at large: Vaccine dosing followed radiotherapy by 4-6 weeks, or accompanied temozolomide cycles.

The time point is: week 35, safety follow-up. All doses held 300 ug of mutant IDH1 20-mer peptide, with topical imiquimod. CDR1 and CDR2 from the germline V gene are SGDLS and YYNGEE. This CDR3 has 15 amino acids. The V end was cut by 0 bases, the J end by 0 bases, with 8 bases between. Worth noting for this clone: Its antigen is undetermined.

Some clones are missing from TCRdb's copy, which holds only in-frame ones; the method was immunoSEQ multiplex PCR. Of 31,000 or so clones listed, 81% are singletons. This rearrangement joins TRBV9 to TRBJ2-3; D not certain. The clonotype was recovered from a man aged 25 to 40 with glioma. The sequences come from PBMCs, collected from a glioma patient whose treatment included an IDH1 peptide vaccine. CDR3 bases: TGTGCCAGCAGCGTAGGGCTGGGTAGCACAGATACGCAGTATTTT. Translation: CASSVGLGSTDTQYF.